The sequence of this T cell receptor beta chain was determined in a study of tumor and adjacent non-tumor tissue in lung cancer (dated by TCRdb to the late 2010s). Background on the whole study: Patients with adenocarcinoma (approximately 12), squamous cell carcinoma (2) and small cell lung cancer (1) were included in the cohort. The approximately 15 enrolled patients, of whom some 10 were men and 5 were women, were aged about 30 to 80 years and were diagnosed with TNM stage I to III disease. Sequencing produced about 120,000,000 productive TCRbeta reads in total, an average of about 3.8 million reads per sample. Bulk TCRbeta repertoires were compared between lung tumor tissue and matched distant non-tumor lung tissue obtained from 15 or so lung cancer patients. More than 25 paired specimens, one tumor and one normal lung sample per patient, were profiled by TCRbeta CDR3 sequencing. The study at large found these results: Neither the sequencing platform nor unique molecular identifiers are named or mentioned anywhere in the methods. With only around 16 patients in the cohort, the authors noted that larger samples and more detailed clinical data are needed. The top 100 clones accounted for a significantly larger cumulative portion of the repertoire in normal lung than in tumor tissue. Peripheral blood was not sequenced, so blood TCRbeta repertoires were not examined in the lung cancer patients of the study. TCR diversity was significantly higher in younger patients, and higher tumor TCR diversity was associated with shorter overall and disease-free survival. Significantly higher TCR diversity (inverse Simpson) was observed in tumor tissue than in normal lung tissue (roughly 470 vs 170, P = 0.0075, Mann-Whitney U test).

Bulk unsorted tissue served as the source for RNA extraction, and RNA quality was assessed using a NanoDrop ND-1000 and an Agilent 2100. The normal lung samples consisted of distant non-tumor tissue collected more than 3 cm from the tumor edge. Donors were newly diagnosed lung cancer patients admitted for thoracic surgery in China between August and November 2014, without prior chemotherapy. The study excluded patients who had received radiotherapy or chemotherapy before or who had another cancer at the same time. Surgical tissue pieces of about 1-2.1 cm3 were preserved in RNAlater solution and were kept at -80 degrees C until use. The library was made by multiplex PCR. The sequencer listed for this sample is Illumina HiSeq 2500. TCRbeta libraries were constructed through three rounds of nested PCR with primers (Table S4) according to protocols adapted from ARM-PCR. Before sequencing, PCR products of 200-500 bp were excised from the gel and purified with the QIAquick gel extraction kit. The authors' pipeline ran thus. Trimmomatic was used to clean the reads, FLASH merged the cleaned reads into complete CDR3 sequences, and MiTCR assigned the sequences to V(D)J germline segments. VDJtools was used to compute clonal diversity as the inverse Simpson's index. In-frame sequences lacking a premature stop codon were counted as productive reads. TCRdb reprocessing: public reads trimmed at Q25 with fastp, clones called with MiXCR, in-frame beta chains kept. Here each entry gathers all rows of one CDR3 protein and keeps the most common genes and DNA. These V and J calls derive from TCRdb rather than the authors' analysis. In this sample the table shows about 75,000 distinct CDR3 sequences, around 70% of which occur a single time. The ten largest clones take up roughly 26% of the sample.

This clonotype was detected only a few times. Its antigen is currently not known. Germline and junction disagree at one end, which may indicate a read error. The TCR comes from a woman aged 45-60 years with non-small cell lung cancer. The sample consisted of distant non-tumor lung tissue.

The DNA reads TGTGCCAGCAGCGGGTGGGGGGACAGGGGCGATGAGCAGCTCTTC. Translated, it reads CASSGWGDRGDEQLF. Recombination joined TRBV6-1 with TRBJ2-1; 10 bases in between match TRBD1. Reading the germline V gene gives CDR1 MNHNS and CDR2 SASEGT. From cysteine to phenylalanine, the CDR3 is 15 amino acids long. The read is trimmed to its CDR3 DNA, 45 bases read in frame from base 1.